Listed here are 5 T cell receptor beta chains from one sample, sequenced in a study of blood T cell repertoires in COVID-19. The assay was immunoSEQ multiplex PCR, and TCRdb's table has in-frame clones only and misses some. The sample has approximately 150,000 clones, about 88% seen once. The sequenced sample was peripheral blood. The receptors stem from a human donor with COVID-19, enrolled during active disease. The donor label of this sample is uncertain.

The chain is built from TRBV9 and TRBJ2-3; TRBD2 is a possible D gene (5 bases). There are 15 residues in the CDR3. Trimming left V 3 bases short and J 2 bases short, with 13 bases between. Germline V gene lookup returns CDR1 SGDLS and CDR2 YYNGEE. Here the CDR3 DNA reads TGTGCCAGCAGCGGGACTTCCGGGGACACAGATACGCAGTATTTT. Translation: CASSGTSGDTDTQYF.

The chain uses TRBV19 and TRBJ1-2, with TRBD1 as a possible D gene (6 bases). Germline lookup yields CDR1 LNHDA and CDR2 SQIVND (reference sequence). V was pared by 7 bases and J by 7 bases, with 25 bases between. This CDR3 region has 16 residues. The CDR3 DNA sequence: TGTGCCAGTATCCAGGCCGGCGGGGGGCCTTACGCTGGCTACACCTTC. Translating gives CASIQAGGGPYAGYTF.

The chain links TRBV5-1 to TRBJ2-1, with a weak D call TRBD2 (5 bases). Trimming pared 0 bases from V and 5 bases from J, leaving 12 bases between. CDR3 length: 15 amino acids. In germline, CDR1 is SGHRS, CDR2 YFSETQ. The CDR3 DNA follows: TGCGCCAGCAGCTTGGATCCCAGCGGAAACAATGAGCAGTTCTTC. Protein sequence: CASSLDPSGNNEQFF.

The J gene is TRBJ2-3, the V gene TRBV28; D is undetermined. The V end lost 9 bases, the J end lost 0 bases, and 10 bases lay between the germline ends. The length of the CDR3 is 13 residues. Germline V gene lookup returns CDR1 MDHEN and CDR2 SYDVKM. CDR3 protein: CASRLASTDTQYF. CDR3 sequence (DNA): TGTGCCAGTAGACTGGCGAGCACAGATACGCAGTATTTT. Drawing the rest from reference TRBV28 and TRBJ2-3, the complete variable domain is DVKVTQSSRYLVKRTGEKVFLECVQDMDHENMFWYRQDPGLGLRLIYFSYDVKMKEKGDIPEGYSVSREKKERFSLILESASTNQTSMYLCASRLASTDTQYFGPGTRLTVL.

V is TRBV11-2 and J is TRBJ1-6; 9 bases match TRBD1. This CDR3 is 16 amino acids long. The V gene end was trimmed by 3 bases and the J gene end by 7 bases; junction bases not matched to a gene: 7. Germline V gives CDR1 SGHAT, CDR2 FQNNGV. The CDR3 nucleotides are TGTGCCAGCAGCTTCCGGGACAGGGACCCAAATTCACCCCTCCACTTT. It codes for CASSFRDRDPNSPLHF.